This T cell receptor (beta chain) was observed in a study of T cell responses to AZD1222 COVID-19 vaccine. Worth noting for this clone: Its target is unknown.

Study outcomes and limitations: Repertoires were collected only later (after the peak T cell response had occurred).

Using immunoSEQ multiplex PCR, the repertoire was profiled, and TCRdb retains in-frame clones only, with some absent. The sample records fewer than 250,000 clones, approximately 94% being singletons. The origin of this receptor is an adult in good health. The sequencing here drew on peripheral blood, taken on day 0 of MenACWY control vaccination.

CDR3 in amino acids: CATSRAQGAIGELFF. The CDR3 DNA is TGTGCCACCAGCAGAGCGCAGGGGGCGATCGGGGAGCTGTTTTTT. The rearrangement joins TRBV15 to TRBJ2-2, with 8 nucleotides matching TRBD1. The CDR3 spans 15 residues. CDR1 and CDR2 (germline): LNHNV, YYDKDF (reference sequence). Germline trimming cut 1 base from V and 7 bases from J; bases unmatched to any gene: 5.